This T cell receptor beta chain appears in the sequencing data of a study of Tregs in tolerant kidney transplant recipients. About the study: Activated donor B cells came from approximately 10-day culture on CD40L 3T3 cells. General observations from the study: Some patients' samples used different primers over time, so nucleotide sequences weren't comparable. No direct test of biological reproducibility was done here. In tolerant patients, donor-specific Tregs outgrew total Tregs, suggesting antigen-driven expansion.

Germline V gives CDR1 SNHLY, CDR2 FYNNEI. The V gene end was trimmed by 6 bases and the J gene end by 0 bases; junction bases not matched to a gene: 5. The CDR3 is 15 amino acids. As for this clone: The antigen is unknown.

Repertoires were generated with immunoSEQ multiplex PCR, while TCRdb's copy carries only in-frame clones and drops some. The sample has roughly 5,000 clones, nearly 90% seen once. The sample here was Tregs from blood cultured with allogeneic cells, taken before the transplant. The origin of this receptor is a human patient who received a combined kidney and bone marrow transplant. This chain links TRBV2 with TRBJ2-3; TRBD1 matches at 8 bases. The CDR3, as DNA: TGTGCCAGCAGGTTCAGGACAGGGAGCACAGATACGCAGTATTTT. Encoded protein: CASRFRTGSTDTQYF.